The 12 T cell receptor beta chains presented below share a single source sample, sequenced in a study of shared clonotypes between healthy human individuals. Assay: immunoSEQ multiplex PCR; the TCRdb copy retains only in-frame clones and omits some. The table shows about 1.1 million clones, with 78% occurring only once. The sample was memory CD4+ T cells from PBMCs. Indicated subset: CD45RA-negative fraction. The source of these receptors is a man aged 18 to 30 in good health. Some clones in this sample may be carry-over from other donors' samples.

V is TRBV4-3 and J is TRBJ2-3, with a weak D call TRBD1 (5 bases). Germline lookup yields CDR1 LGHNA and CDR2 YSLEER. The length of the CDR3 is 15 residues. V was pared by 4 bases and J by 4 bases, with 15 bases between. The CDR3 loop is CASSRNQGVADTQYF. CDR3 in DNA: TGCGCCAGCAGCCGGAACCAGGGTGTCGCAGATACGCAGTATTTT.

V usage is TRBV9 and J usage is TRBJ2-3; 11 positions match TRBD2. Germline loops: CDR1 SGDLS, CDR2 YYNGEE. V dropped 0 bases and J dropped 3; count of bases not matched to a gene: 6. The CDR3 has 17 residues. As DNA, the CDR3 is TGTGCCAGCAGCGTAGTCAGTAGCGGGAGGGCGACAGATACGCAGTATTTT. Translating gives CASSVVSSGRATDTQYF.

The chain is built from TRBV18 and TRBJ2-2; the D gene is possibly TRBD2 (6 bases). In germline, CDR1 is KGHSH, CDR2 LQKENI. The length of the CDR3 is 15 residues. V gave up 0 bases and J gave up 7 bases, with 12 bases separating them. CDR3 sequence (DNA): TGTGCCAGCTCACCACCGTCACTAGCTGGCGGGGAGCTGTTTTTT. Translated: CASSPPSLAGGELFF.

The rearrangement joins TRBV2 to TRBJ2-5; 7 bases are shared with TRBD1. This CDR3 is built from 14 residues. Looked up from germline, CDR1 is SNHLY and CDR2 is FYNNEI. J lost 4 bases, V lost 6 bases, and 8 bases had no gene match. The CDR3 protein is CASRDRTGVETQYF. In DNA form, the CDR3 reads TGTGCCAGCAGAGACCGGACAGGAGTAGAGACCCAGTACTTC.

The count of this clone is one. The chain's CDR3 is CASSSQSGDYGYTF. CDR3 in DNA: TGTGCCAGCAGCTCCCAGTCTGGGGACTATGGCTACACCTTC. The chain joins TRBV7-2 to TRBJ1-2; D gene unclear. V shed 4 bases and J shed 3 bases, with 12 bases lying between them. This CDR3 has 14 amino acids. Germline CDR1 reads SGHTA; CDR2 reads FQGNSA.

V usage is TRBV28 and J usage is TRBJ1-4, with TRBD1 matching over 9 bases. J gave up 7 bases and V 5 bases, and 11 bases lay outside the gene matches. CDR3 length: 16 residues. In germline, CDR1 is MDHEN, CDR2 SYDVKM. CDR3 coding DNA: TGTGCCAGCAGTCCAACCACAGGGGGCGTGGGTGAAAAACTGTTTTTT. Its translation: CASSPTTGGVGEKLFF.

This clone has only one observation. The gene calls are TRBV18 and TRBJ1-2; no firm D call. Germline CDR1 is KGHSH and CDR2 is LQKENI. The V gene lost 2 bases and the J gene lost 3 bases, with 10 bases spanning the gap. The CDR3 is made up of 14 amino acids. The CDR3 sequence: CASSPMESDYGYTF. The CDR3 nucleotides are TGTGCCAGCTCACCAATGGAGAGTGACTATGGCTACACCTTC.

The J gene is TRBJ2-1, the V gene TRBV7-9; 8 bases match TRBD1. CDR1 SEHNR and CDR2 FQNEAQ come from the germline V gene (reference sequence). The J segment lost 3 bases and the V segment lost 4 bases, leaving 11 bases of the junction unmatched. The CDR3 is 17 amino acids. The CDR3 protein is CASSSVDRGGFYNEQFF. Written as DNA, the CDR3 is TGTGCCAGCAGCTCGGTCGACAGGGGTGGGTTCTACAATGAGCAGTTCTTC. Full variable domain (outside the CDR3, taken from reference TRBV7-9 and TRBJ2-1): DTGVSQNPRHKITKRGQNVTFRCDPISEHNRLYWYRQTLGQGPEFLTYFQNEAQLEKSRLLSDRFSAERPKGSFSTLEIQRTEQGDSAMYLCASSSVDRGGFYNEQFFGPGTRLTVL.

This clone was observed a handful of times. The V and J genes are TRBV11-3 and TRBJ2-7; no clear D gene. Trimming stripped 3 bases from V and 5 bases from J, with 11 bases between. Per germline, CDR1 SGHNT and CDR2 YENEEA. The CDR3 extends over 13 amino acids. Here the CDR3 DNA reads TGTGCCAGCAGCTTGGCTAGTTCGGACGAGCAGTACTTC. Translated, it gives CASSLASSDEQYF.

V gene TRBV5-1 combines with J gene TRBJ2-7; TRBD2 might be the D (6 bases). The germline V and J ends were trimmed by 0 bases and 5 bases, with 15 bases remaining between them. This CDR3 has 15 amino acids. In germline, CDR1 is SGHRS, CDR2 YFSETQ. The DNA for the CDR3 is TGCGCCAGCAGCTTGGGGGGACTCAACGGCAACGAGCAGTACTTC. The encoded protein is CASSLGGLNGNEQYF.

The chain carries TRBV19 and TRBJ1-3, with no clear D. Looked up from germline, CDR1 is LNHDA and CDR2 is SQIVND (reference sequence). The CDR3 totals 15 residues. Trimming removed 7 bases at V and 1 base at J, with 14 bases between. CDR3 sequence (DNA): TGTGCCAGTACGGCGGGTACCCTGTCTGGAAACACCATATATTTT. It translates to CASTAGTLSGNTIYF.

This clone was found once. The chain combines TRBV10-3 with TRBJ1-1; D perhaps matches TRBD1 (5 bases). Germline CDR1 ENHRY, CDR2 SYGVKD. The CDR3 totals 12 residues. V lost 4 bases to trimming and J lost 4 bases, with 7 bases between them. CDR3 nucleotide sequence: TGTGCCATCAGTGTGGGGGGCACTGAAGCTTTCTTT. Protein product: CAISVGGTEAFF.